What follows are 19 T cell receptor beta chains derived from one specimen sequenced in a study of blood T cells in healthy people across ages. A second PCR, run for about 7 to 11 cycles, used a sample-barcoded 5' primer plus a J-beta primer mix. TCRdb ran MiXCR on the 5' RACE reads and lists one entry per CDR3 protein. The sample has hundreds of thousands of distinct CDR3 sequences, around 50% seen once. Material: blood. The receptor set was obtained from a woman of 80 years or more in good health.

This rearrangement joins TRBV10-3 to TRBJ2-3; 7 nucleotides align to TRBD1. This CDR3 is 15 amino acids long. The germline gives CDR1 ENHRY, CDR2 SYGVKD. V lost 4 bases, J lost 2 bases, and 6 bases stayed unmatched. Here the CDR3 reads CAISAGQALTDTQYF. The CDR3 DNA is TGTGCCATCAGTGCAGGACAGGCGCTCACAGATACGCAGTATTTT.

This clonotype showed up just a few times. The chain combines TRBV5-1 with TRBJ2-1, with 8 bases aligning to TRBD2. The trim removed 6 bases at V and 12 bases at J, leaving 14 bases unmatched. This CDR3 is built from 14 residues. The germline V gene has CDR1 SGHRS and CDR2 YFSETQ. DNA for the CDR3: TGCGCCAGCAAGCAAAATAGCGGGGAGTGGGGGCAGTTCTTC. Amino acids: CASKQNSGEWGQFF.

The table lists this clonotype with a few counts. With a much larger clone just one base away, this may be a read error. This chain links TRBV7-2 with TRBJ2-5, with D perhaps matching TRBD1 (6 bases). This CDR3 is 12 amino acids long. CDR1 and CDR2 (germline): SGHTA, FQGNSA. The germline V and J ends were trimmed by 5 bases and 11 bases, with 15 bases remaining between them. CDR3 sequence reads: CASSPSRGKQYF. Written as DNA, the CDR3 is TGTGCCAGCAGCCCGTCCAGGGGAAAGCAGTACTTC. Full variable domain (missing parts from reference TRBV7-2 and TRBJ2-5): GAGVSQSPSNKVTEKGKDVELRCDPISGHTALYWYRQSLGQGLEFLIYFQGNSAPDKSGLPSDRFSAERTGGSVSTLTIQRTQQEDSAVYLCASSPSRGKQYFGPGTRLLVL.

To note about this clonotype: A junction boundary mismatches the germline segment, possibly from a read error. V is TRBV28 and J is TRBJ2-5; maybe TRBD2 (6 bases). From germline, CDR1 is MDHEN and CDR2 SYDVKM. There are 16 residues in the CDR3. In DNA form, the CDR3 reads TGTGCCGGCAGTTCCCAGACTAGTTTTTCCTACAATGAGCAGTACTTC. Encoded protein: CAGSSQTSFSYNEQYF.

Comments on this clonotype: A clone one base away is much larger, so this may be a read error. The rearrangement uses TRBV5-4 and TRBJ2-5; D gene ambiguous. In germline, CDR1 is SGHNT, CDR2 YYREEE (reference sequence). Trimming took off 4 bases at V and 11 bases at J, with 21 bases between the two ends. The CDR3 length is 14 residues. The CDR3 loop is CASSPAGGFDEQYF. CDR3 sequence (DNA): TGTGCCAGCAGCCCCGCAGGTGGATTTGATGAGCAGTACTTC.

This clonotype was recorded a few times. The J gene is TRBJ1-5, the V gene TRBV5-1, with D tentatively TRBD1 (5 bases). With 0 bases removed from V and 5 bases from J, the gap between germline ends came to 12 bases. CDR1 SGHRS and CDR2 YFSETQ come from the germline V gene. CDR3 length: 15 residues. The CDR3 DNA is TGCGCCAGCAGCTTGGGGGCCATGGGGGATCAGCCCCAGCATTTT. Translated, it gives CASSLGAMGDQPQHF. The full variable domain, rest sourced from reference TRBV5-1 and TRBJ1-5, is KAGVTQTPRYLIKTRGQQVTLSCSPISGHRSVSWYQQTPGQGLQFLFEYFSETQRNKGNFPGRFSGRQFSNSRSEMNVSTLELGDSALYLCASSLGAMGDQPQHFGDGTRLSIL.

CDR3 nucleotides: TGTGCCATCAGCCCGGGACAGGCCGGAAACACCATATATTTT. Amino acid sequence: CAISPGQAGNTIYF. The chain joins TRBV10-3 to TRBJ1-3; 8 nucleotides line up with TRBD1. The CDR3 spans 14 residues. Germline CDR1 reads ENHRY; CDR2 reads SYGVKD. Germline trimming cut 6 bases from V and 4 bases from J; bases unmatched to any gene: 5.

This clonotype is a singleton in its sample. This CDR3 is CASSSASFYEQYF. Written as DNA, the CDR3 is TGTGCCAGCAGTTCCGCATCCTTCTACGAGCAGTACTTC. The rearrangement uses TRBV12-3 or TRBV12-4 and TRBJ2-7; D is uncertain. The CDR3 totals 13 residues. V was cut by 4 bases and J by 3 bases, with 10 bases left in between.

The CDR3 bases are TGTGCCACCAGTGACCCTGTTCGGGCTACAGATACGCAGTATTTT. It specifies CATSDPVRATDTQYF. The V gene is TRBV24-1, the J gene TRBJ2-3, with D unresolved. The V and J ends lost 4 bases and 3 bases respectively, with 13 bases between them. The CDR3 spans 15 residues. Germline CDR1 is KGHDR and CDR2 is SFDVKD.

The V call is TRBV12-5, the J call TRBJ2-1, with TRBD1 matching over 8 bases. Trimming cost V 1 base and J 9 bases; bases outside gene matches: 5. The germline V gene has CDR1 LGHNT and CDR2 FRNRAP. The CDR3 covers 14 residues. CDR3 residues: CASGLATGVGEQFF. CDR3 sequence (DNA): TGTGCTAGTGGTTTGGCGACAGGGGTAGGTGAGCAGTTCTTC. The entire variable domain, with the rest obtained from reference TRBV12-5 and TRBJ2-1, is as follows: DARVTQTPRHKVTEMGQEVTMRCQPILGHNTVFWYRQTMMQGLELLAYFRNRAPLDDSGMPKDRFSAEMPDATLATLKIQPSEPRDSAVYFCASGLATGVGEQFFGPGTRLTVL.

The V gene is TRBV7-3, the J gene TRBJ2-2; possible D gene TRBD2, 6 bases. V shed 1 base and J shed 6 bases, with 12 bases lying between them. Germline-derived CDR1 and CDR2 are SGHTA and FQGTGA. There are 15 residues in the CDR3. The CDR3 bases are TGTGCCAGCAGCTTAAAGTCCGGCGGGGCCGGGGAGCTGTTTTTT. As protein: CASSLKSGGAGELFF.

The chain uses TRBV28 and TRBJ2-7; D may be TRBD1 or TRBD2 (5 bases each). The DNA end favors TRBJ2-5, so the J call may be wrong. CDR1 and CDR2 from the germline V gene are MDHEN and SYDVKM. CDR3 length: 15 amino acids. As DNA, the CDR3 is TGTGCCAGCACACCTCCGGGGACGGAACAAGAGACCCAGTACTTC. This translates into CASTPPGTEQETQYF.

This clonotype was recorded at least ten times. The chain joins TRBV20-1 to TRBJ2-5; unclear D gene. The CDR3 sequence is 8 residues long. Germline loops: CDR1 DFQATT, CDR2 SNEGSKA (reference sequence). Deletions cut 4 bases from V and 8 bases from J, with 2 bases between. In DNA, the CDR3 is TGCAGTGCTACAACCCAGTACTTC. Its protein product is CSATTQYF.

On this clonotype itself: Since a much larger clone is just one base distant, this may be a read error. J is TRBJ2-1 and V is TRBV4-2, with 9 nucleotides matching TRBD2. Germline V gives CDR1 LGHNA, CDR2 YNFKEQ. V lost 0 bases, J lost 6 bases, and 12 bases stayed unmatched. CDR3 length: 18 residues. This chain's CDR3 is CASSQEIYALAGRNEQFF. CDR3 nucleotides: TGTGCCAGCAGCCAAGAGATTTATGCACTAGCGGGCCGCAATGAGCAGTTCTTC.

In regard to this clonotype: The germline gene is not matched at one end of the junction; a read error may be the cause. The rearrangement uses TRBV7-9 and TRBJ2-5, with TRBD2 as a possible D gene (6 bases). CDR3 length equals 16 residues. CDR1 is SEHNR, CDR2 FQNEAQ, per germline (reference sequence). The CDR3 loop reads CANSLVSGVGQETQYF. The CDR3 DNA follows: TGTGCCAACAGCTTAGTATCGGGAGTGGGTCAAGAGACCCAGTACTTC.

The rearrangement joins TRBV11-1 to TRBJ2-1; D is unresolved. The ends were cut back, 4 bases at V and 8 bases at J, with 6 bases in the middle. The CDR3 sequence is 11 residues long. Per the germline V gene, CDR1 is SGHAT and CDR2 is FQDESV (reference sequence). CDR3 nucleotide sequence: TGTGCCAGCAGCTCTCTCCATGAGCAGTTCTTC. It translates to CASSSLHEQFF.

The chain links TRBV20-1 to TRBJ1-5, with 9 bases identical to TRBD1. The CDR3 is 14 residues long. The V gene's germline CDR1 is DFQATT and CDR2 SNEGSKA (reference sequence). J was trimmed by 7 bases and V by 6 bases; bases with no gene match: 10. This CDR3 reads CSAPRTGELQPQHF. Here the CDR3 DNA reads TGCAGTGCACCCAGGACAGGGGAGCTCCAGCCCCAGCATTTT.

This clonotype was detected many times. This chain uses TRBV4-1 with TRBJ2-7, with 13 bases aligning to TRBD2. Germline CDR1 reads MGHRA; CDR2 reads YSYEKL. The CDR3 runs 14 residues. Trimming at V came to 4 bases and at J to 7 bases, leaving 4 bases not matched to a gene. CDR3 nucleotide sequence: TGCGCCAGCAGCCGGACTAGCGGGAGAGGTGAGCAGTACTTC. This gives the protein CASSRTSGRGEQYF.

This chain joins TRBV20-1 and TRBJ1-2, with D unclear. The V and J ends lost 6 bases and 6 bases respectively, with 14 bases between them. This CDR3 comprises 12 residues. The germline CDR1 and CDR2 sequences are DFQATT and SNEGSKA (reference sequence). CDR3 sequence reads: CSANGGGHGYTF. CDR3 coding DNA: TGCAGTGCGAACGGCGGTGGGCATGGCTACACCTTC.